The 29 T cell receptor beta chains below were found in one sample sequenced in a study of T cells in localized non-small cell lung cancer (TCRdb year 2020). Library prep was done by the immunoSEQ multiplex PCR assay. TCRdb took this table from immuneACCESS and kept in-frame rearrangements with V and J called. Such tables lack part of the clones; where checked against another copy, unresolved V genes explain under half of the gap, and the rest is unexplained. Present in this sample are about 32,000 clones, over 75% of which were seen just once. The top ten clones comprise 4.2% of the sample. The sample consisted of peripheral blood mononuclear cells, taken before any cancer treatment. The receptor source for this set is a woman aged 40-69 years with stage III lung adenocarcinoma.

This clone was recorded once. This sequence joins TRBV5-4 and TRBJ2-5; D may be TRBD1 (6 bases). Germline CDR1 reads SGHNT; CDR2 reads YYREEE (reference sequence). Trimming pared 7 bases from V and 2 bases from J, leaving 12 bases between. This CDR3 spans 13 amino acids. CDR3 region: CASRTGTQETQYF. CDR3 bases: TGTGCCAGCCGGACCGGGACACAAGAGACCCAGTACTTC.

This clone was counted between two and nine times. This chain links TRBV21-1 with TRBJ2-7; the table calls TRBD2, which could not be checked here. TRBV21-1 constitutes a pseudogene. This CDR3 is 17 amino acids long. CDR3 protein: CASSKARRFPSSYEQYF. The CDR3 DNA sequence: TGTGCCAGCAGCAAAGCGCGGAGGTTCCCGAGCTCCTACGAGCAGTACTTC.

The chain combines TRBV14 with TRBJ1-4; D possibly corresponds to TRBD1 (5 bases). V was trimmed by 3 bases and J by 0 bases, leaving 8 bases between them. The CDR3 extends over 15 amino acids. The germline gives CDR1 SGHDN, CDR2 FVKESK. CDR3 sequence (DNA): TGTGCCAGCAGCCATGACAGCTCAACTAATGAAAAACTGTTTTTT. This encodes CASSHDSSTNEKLFF.

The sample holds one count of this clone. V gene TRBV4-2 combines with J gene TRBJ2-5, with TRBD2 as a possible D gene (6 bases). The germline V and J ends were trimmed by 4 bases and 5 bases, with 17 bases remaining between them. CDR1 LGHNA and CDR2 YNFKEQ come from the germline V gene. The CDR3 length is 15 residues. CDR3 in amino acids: CASSPRLTGDETQYF. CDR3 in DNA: TGTGCCAGCAGCCCGCGACTAACGGGAGACGAGACCCAGTACTTC.

CDR3 nucleotide sequence: TGTGCCAGCAGGGAAAGACTAGCGGGAGACCACGAGCAGTACTTC. It translates to CASRERLAGDHEQYF. The rearrangement uses TRBV4-2 and TRBJ2-7; TRBD2 matches 12 bases. The CDR3 is made up of 15 amino acids. J gave up 5 bases and V 6 bases, and 8 bases lay outside the gene matches. Germline V gene lookup returns CDR1 LGHNA and CDR2 YNFKEQ.

The DNA of the CDR3 is TGCGCCAGCAGAAGACTTGACAGGGGGACCTATAATTCACCCCTCCACTTT. Protein sequence: CASRRLDRGTYNSPLHF. This chain links TRBV5-1 with TRBJ1-6, with TRBD1 identical over 9 bases. The CDR3 extends over 17 amino acids. Germline CDR1 reads SGHRS; CDR2 reads YFSETQ. V shed 5 bases, J shed 2 bases, and the junction held 8 bases outside the gene matches.

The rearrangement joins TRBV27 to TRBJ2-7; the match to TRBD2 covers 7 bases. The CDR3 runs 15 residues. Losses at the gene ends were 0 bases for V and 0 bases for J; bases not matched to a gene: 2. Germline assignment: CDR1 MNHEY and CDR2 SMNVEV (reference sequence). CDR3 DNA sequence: TGTGCCAGCAGTTTATCGGGGGGGAGCTCCTACGAGCAGTACTTC. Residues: CASSLSGGSSYEQYF.

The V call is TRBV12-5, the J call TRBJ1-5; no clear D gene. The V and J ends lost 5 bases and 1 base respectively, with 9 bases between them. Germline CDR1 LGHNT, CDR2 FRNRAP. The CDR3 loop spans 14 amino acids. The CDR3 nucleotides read TGTGCTAGTGGTCCCGGACGGAGCAATCAGCCCCAGCATTTT. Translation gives CASGPGRSNQPQHF.

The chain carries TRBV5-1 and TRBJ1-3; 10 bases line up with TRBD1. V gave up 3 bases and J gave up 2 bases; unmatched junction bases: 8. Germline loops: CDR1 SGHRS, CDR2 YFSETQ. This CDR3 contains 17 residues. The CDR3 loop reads CASSYGQGDRTGNTIYF. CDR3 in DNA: TGCGCCAGCAGCTACGGACAGGGGGATCGGACTGGAAACACCATATATTTT.

CDR3 sequence reads: CASSLSRVSGELFF. CDR3 coding DNA: TGTGCCAGCAGTTTATCCCGGGTCTCCGGGGAGCTGTTTTTT. This sequence joins TRBV27 and TRBJ2-2; D gene unclear. CDR3 size: 14 residues. Trimming left V 0 bases short and J 6 bases short, with 8 bases between. From germline, CDR1 is MNHEY and CDR2 SMNVEV (reference sequence).

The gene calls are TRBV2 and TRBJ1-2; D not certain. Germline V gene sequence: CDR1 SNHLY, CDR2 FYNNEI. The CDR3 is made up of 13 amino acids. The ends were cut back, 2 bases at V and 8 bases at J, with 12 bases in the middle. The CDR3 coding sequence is TGTGCCAGCAGTGAAACAATGGGCGGGGGCTACACCTTC. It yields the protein CASSETMGGGYTF.

The DNA of the CDR3 is TGTGCCAGCAGCTCAGGGGGGAAGCTGTTTTTT. It specifies CASSSGGKLFF. The rearrangement uses TRBV7-3 and TRBJ2-2, with D possibly matching TRBD1 (7 bases). The CDR3 covers 11 residues. Trimming took off 4 bases at V and 12 bases at J, with 9 bases between the two ends. CDR1 is SGHTA and CDR2 is FQGTGA in the germline V gene.

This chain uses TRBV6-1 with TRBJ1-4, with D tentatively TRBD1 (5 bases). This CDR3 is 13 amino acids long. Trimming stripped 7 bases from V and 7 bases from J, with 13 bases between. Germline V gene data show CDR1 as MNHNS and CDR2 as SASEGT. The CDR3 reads CASTRGRLEKLFF. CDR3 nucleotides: TGTGCCAGCACCCGGGGACGACTTGAAAAACTGTTTTTT.

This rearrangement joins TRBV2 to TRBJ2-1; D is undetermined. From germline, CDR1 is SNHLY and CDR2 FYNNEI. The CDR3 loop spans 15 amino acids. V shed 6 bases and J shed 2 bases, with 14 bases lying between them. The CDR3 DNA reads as TGTGCCAGCAGACCCCGTAGGGCCCCCTACAATGAGCAGTTCTTC. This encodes CASRPRRAPYNEQFF. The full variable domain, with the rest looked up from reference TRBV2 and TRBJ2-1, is EPEVTQTPSHQVTQMGQEVILRCVPISNHLYFYWYRQILGQKVEFLVSFYNNEISEKSEIFDDQFSVERPDGSNFTLKIRSTKLEDSAMYFCASRPRRAPYNEQFFGPGTRLTVL.

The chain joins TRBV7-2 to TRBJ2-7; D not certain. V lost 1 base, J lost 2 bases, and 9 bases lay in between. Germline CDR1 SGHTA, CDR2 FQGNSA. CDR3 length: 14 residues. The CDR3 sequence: CASSLDGGAYEQYF. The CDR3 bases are TGTGCCAGCAGCTTAGATGGCGGCGCCTACGAGCAGTACTTC.

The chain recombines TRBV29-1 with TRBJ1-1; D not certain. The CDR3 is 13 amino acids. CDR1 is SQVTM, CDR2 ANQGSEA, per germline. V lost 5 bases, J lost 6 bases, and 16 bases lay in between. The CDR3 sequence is CSVLPASPAEAFF. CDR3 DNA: TGCAGCGTTCTCCCCGCCTCTCCAGCTGAAGCTTTCTTT.

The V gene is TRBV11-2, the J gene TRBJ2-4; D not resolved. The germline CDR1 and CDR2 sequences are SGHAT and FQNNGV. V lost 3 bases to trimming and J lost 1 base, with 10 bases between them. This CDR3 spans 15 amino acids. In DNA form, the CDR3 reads TGTGCCAGCAGCTTCACCGGTCGCGCCAAAAACATTCAGTACTTC. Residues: CASSFTGRAKNIQYF.

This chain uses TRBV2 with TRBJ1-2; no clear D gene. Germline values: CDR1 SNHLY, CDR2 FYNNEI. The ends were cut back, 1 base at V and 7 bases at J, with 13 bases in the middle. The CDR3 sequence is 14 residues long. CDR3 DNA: TGTGCCAGCAGTGAAGTCACAGCTTCGGGTGGCTACACCTTC. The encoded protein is CASSEVTASGGYTF.

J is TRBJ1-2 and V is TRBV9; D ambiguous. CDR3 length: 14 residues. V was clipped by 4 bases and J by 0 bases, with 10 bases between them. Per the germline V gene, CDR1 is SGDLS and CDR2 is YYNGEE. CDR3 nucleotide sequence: TGTGCCAGCAGCCCAGGTGGTGCTAACTATGGCTACACCTTC. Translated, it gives CASSPGGANYGYTF.

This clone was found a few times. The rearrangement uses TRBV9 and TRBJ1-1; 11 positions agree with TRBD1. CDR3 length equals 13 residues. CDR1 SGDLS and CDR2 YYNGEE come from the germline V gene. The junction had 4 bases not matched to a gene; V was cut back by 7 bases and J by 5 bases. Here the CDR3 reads CASGTGGRTEAFF. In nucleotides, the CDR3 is TGTGCCAGCGGGACAGGGGGTCGGACTGAAGCTTTCTTT.

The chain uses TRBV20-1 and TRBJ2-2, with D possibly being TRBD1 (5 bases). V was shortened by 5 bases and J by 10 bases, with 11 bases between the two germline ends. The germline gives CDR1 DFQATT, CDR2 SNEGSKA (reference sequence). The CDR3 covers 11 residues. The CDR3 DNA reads TGCAGTGCTCTGACAGACTTGGAGCTGTTTTTT. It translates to CSALTDLELFF.

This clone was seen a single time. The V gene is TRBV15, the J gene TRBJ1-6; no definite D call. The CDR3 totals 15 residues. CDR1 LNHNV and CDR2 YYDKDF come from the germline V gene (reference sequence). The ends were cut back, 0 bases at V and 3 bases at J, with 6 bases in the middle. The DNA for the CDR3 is TGTGCCACCAGCAGAGAGGGAGTCTATAATTCACCCCTCCACTTT. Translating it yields CATSREGVYNSPLHF.

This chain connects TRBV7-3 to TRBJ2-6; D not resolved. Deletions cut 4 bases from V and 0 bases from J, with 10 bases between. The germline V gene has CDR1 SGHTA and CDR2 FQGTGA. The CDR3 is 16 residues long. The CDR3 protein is CASSYGRTSGANVLTF. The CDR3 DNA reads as TGTGCCAGCAGCTACGGACGGACCTCTGGGGCCAACGTCCTGACTTTC.

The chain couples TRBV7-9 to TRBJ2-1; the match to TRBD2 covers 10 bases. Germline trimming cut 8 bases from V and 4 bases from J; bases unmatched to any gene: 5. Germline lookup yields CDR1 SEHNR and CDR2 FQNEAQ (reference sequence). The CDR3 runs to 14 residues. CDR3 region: CASGSSGGYNEQFF. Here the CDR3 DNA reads TGTGCCAGCGGTTCTAGCGGGGGTTACAATGAGCAGTTCTTC. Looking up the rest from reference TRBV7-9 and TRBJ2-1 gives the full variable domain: DTGVSQNPRHKITKRGQNVTFRCDPISEHNRLYWYRQTLGQGPEFLTYFQNEAQLEKSRLLSDRFSAERPKGSFSTLEIQRTEQGDSAMYLCASGSSGGYNEQFFGPGTRLTVL.

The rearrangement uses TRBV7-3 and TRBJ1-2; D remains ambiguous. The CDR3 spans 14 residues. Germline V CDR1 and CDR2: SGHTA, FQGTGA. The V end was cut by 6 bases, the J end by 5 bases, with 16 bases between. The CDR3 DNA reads TGTGCCAGCAGTCCCGGCCCGGGAATGTATGGCTACACCTTC. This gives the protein CASSPGPGMYGYTF. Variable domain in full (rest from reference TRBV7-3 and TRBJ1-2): GAGVSQTPSNKVTEKGKYVELRCDPISGHTALYWYRQSLGQGPEFLIYFQGTGAADDSGLPNDRFFAVRPEGSVSTLKIQRTERGDSAVYLCASSPGPGMYGYTFGSGTRLTVV.

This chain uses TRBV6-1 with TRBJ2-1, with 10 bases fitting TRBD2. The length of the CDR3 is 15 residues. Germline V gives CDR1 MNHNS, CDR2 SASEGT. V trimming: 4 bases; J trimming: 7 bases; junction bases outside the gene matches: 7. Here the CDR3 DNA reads TGTGCCAGCAGTGCTATAGCGGGGGGTGGAAATGAGCAGTTCTTC. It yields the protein CASSAIAGGGNEQFF.

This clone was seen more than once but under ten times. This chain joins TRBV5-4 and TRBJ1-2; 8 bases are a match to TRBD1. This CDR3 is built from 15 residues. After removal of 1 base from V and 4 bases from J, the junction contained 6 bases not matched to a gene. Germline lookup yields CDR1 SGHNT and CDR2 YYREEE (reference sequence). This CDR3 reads CASSLIGQGGYGYTF. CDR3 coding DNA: TGTGCCAGCAGCTTGATCGGACAGGGAGGCTATGGCTACACCTTC.

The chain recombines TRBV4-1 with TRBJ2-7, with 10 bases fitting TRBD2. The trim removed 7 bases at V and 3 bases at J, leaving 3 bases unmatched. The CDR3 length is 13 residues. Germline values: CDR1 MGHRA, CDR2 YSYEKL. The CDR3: CASKASGGYEQYF. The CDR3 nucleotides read TGCGCCAGCAAGGCTAGCGGGGGCTACGAGCAGTACTTC.

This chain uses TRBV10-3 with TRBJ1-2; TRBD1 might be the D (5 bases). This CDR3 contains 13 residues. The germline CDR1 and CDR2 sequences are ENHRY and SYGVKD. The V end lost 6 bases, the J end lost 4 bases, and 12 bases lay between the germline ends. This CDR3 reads CAISLPGTYGYTF. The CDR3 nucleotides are TGTGCCATCAGCCTGCCAGGGACCTATGGCTACACCTTC.